This paragraph covers one T cell receptor (beta chain) sequence. The antigen is unknown. Germline V CDR1 and CDR2: SGHRS, YFSETQ. The CDR3 length is 15 residues. Trimming removed 2 bases at V and 8 bases at J, with 18 bases between. For the second PCR, which ran for about 7 to 11 cycles, a sample-barcoded 5' primer and a J-beta primer mix were used. Carrying 12 random nucleotides, a template-switch adaptor labeled each individual cDNA molecule. TCRdb reprocessed the 5' RACE reads via MiXCR and lists one record per CDR3 protein. The sample holds about 1.8 million distinct CDR3 sequences, around 50% seen once. The data derive from a study of blood T cells in healthy people across ages. Study-level points and caveats: TCR beta diversity, measured per million T cells, fell in a roughly linear way with age. It was the long-lived donors that had more naive CD4+ cells and higher diversity than aged donors.

Extraction of total RNA produced a minimum of 5.5 micrograms from each sample. This clonotype originated in a woman between 40 and 50 years old in good health. The V call is TRBV5-1, the J call TRBJ2-3; the D gene is possibly TRBD1 (6 bases). Specimen: blood. CDR3 in amino acids: CASSLRGHPDGTQYF. As DNA, the CDR3 is TGCGCCAGCAGCTTACGGGGACACCCGGACGGTACGCAGTATTTT.